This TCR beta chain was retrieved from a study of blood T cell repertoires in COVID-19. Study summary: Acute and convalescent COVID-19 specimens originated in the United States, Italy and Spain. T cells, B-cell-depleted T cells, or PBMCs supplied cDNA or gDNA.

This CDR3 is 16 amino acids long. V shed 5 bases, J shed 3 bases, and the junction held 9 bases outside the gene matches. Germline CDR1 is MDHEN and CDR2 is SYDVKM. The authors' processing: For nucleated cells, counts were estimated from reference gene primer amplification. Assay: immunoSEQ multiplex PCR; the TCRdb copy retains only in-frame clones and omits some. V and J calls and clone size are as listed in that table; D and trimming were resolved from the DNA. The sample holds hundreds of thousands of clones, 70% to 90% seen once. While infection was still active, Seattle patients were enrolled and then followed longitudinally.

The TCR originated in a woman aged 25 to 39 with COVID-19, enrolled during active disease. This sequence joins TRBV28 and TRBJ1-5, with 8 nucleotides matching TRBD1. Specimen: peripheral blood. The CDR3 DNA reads TGTGCCAGCAGTCCGGCGACAGGGGACGACAATCAGCCCCAGCATTTT. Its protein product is CASSPATGDDNQPQHF.